This TCR beta chain appears in the sequencing data of a study of T cell repertoires in cytomegalovirus infection. Each CDR3 protein is one row after TCRdb ran MiXCR on the reads. Among more than 300,000 distinct CDR3 sequences, about a third were seen once, and the ten largest hold less than 15%. Per germline, CDR1 SGHTA and CDR2 FQGNSA. There are 16 residues in the CDR3. V was shortened by 1 base and J by 1 base, with 12 bases between the two germline ends. As regards this clonotype: As yet, its antigen is unknown.

Sample: cultured PBMCs, taken from culture after CMV antigen stimulation. V is TRBV7-2 and J is TRBJ2-3; D gene unclear. The sequence was collected from a human donor in good health (CMV status not recorded). Some clones in this sample may be carry-over from other donors' samples. The CDR3: CASSLVRDSRTDTQYF. The CDR3 nucleotides are TGTGCCAGCAGCTTAGTCCGAGACTCCCGCACAGATACGCAGTATTTT. The complete variable domain, with remaining parts taken from reference TRBV7-2 and TRBJ2-3, reads GAGVSQSPSNKVTEKGKDVELRCDPISGHTALYWYRQSLGQGLEFLIYFQGNSAPDKSGLPSDRFSAERTGGSVSTLTIQRTQQEDSAVYLCASSLVRDSRTDTQYFGPGTRLTVL.